A single sample gave rise to the 4 T cell receptor beta chains below, sequenced in a study of patients and donors after allogeneic stem cell transplantation. TCRdb called the RT-PCR reads again in MiXCR, with one record for every CDR3 protein. The data contain 400,000 to 450,000 distinct CDR3 sequences, around 16% of them singletons. Sequences were obtained from blood, either unsorted or a sorted T cell fraction (not recorded which). The source is a human donor who was either an allogeneic HSCT recipient or a stem cell or donor lymphocyte infusion donor (not recorded which). It is not recorded whose cells these are; they may come from a transplant donor.

V gene TRBV2 combines with J gene TRBJ2-6; tentative D call: TRBD2 (6 bases). The V end was cut by 2 bases, the J end by 13 bases, with 30 bases between. The CDR3 totals 19 residues. CDR1 SNHLY and CDR2 FYNNEI come from the germline V gene. CDR3: CASSEISPRVRTMPGVLTF. The CDR3, as DNA: TGTGCCAGCAGTGAAATTTCCCCTCGGGTGCGGACTATGCCAGGGGTCCTGACTTTC.

This clonotype has a count of ten or more. CDR3 DNA: TGTGCCACCAGCGATCCAGGACAGGGTCAAGAGACCCAGTACTTC. Its protein product is CATSDPGQGQETQYF. The genes are TRBV24-1 and TRBJ2-5, with TRBD1 matching 8 bases. Germline V gene lookup returns CDR1 KGHDR and CDR2 SFDVKD. V dropped 7 bases and J dropped 2; count of bases not matched to a gene: 8. The CDR3 contains 15 residues.

This clonotype was observed a handful of times. The chain recombines TRBV10-3 with TRBJ2-5; 12 bases match TRBD2. Germline V gene lookup returns CDR1 ENHRY and CDR2 SYGVKD. CDR3 size: 15 residues. Losses at the gene ends were 10 bases for V and 1 base for J; bases not matched to a gene: 7. CDR3: CATQTSGRGQETQYF. DNA for the CDR3: TGTGCCACCCAGACTAGCGGGAGAGGCCAAGAGACCCAGTACTTC.

In this sample, this clonotype turned up a few times. V gene TRBV7-3 combines with J gene TRBJ2-7, with D unresolved. The CDR3 spans 15 residues. The germline CDR1 and CDR2 sequences are SGHTA and FQGTGA. The germline V and J ends were trimmed by 0 bases and 0 bases, with 9 bases remaining between them. This CDR3 is CASSLTKTNSYEQYF. DNA of the CDR3: TGTGCCAGCAGCTTAACGAAAACTAACTCCTACGAGCAGTACTTC.